This T cell receptor beta chain was documented in a study of graft-versus-host responses after intestinal transplantation. On the study more broadly: Every recipient underwent anti-thymocyte globulin induction, then tacrolimus and steroids for approximately 3 years. Study findings and constraints: Early post-transplant HvG declines tracked with peak circulating GvH clone levels. Analysis identified GvH clones in recipient marrow, with some appearing first in ileum or blood.

Clones were read by immunoSEQ multiplex PCR, and TCRdb kept only the in-frame ones, dropping some. Here the sample spans tens of thousands of clones, under 95% being singletons. Per the germline V gene, CDR1 is MNHEY and CDR2 is SVGAGI. The V and J ends lost 2 bases and 0 bases respectively, with 11 bases between them. The CDR3 covers 15 residues. For this clone: Its antigen remains unidentified.

This TCR came from a human donor who was the organ donor for an intestinal transplant. The sample in question was unstimulated CD8+ T cells sorted from spleen or lymph node cells, obtained before transplant. The genes are TRBV6-5 and TRBJ2-7; D gene unclear. The CDR3 DNA reads as TGTGCCAGCAGTTACGGGCCGGTCCCCTCCTACGAGCAGTACTTC. This sequence encodes CASSYGPVPSYEQYF.